This T cell receptor (beta chain) is from a study of shared clonotypes between healthy human individuals (dated by TCRdb to 2020 to 2022). Describing the broader study: The cohort comprised a couple of women and three men aged 18 to 49 years. To increase sequencing depth and limit assay-specific biases, TCR repertoire library preparation and sequencing were carried out by different laboratories using diverse techniques. Leukapheresis yielded between about 0.85 and 9.5 billion PBMCs per donor. Blood TCR repertoires of a handful of healthy adults were deeply sequenced to estimate repertoire size and the extent of clonotype sharing between individuals. Per donor, three plates each were used for CD4 naive and CD4 memory, two for CD8 naive, and one for CD8 memory.

Using the deep immunoSEQ assay, TCR CDR3 regions were amplified from genomic DNA by multiplex PCR. Extracted genomic DNA from each cell subset was distributed evenly across all wells of several immunoSEQ 96-well plates, and each plate was treated as a replicate. For sorted subsets, each replicate PCR was loaded with 200 ng genomic DNA, equivalent to 25,000 to 35,000 T cell genomes. The purified libraries were quantified using a Qubit 3.0 fluorometer, sized with a Bioanalyzer 2100, and then quantified again using the KAPA Library Quantification kit. Each immunoSEQ 96-well plate was sequenced on its own single-read 150-cycle Illumina NextSeq 550 flow cell. The source study handled its data this way. Because the immunoSEQ output included only junctional sequences and no quality scores, the filtering could not be the same as the filtering used for full-length reads. To assign V/J genes and CDR3, sequences were annotated using PyIR, a Python wrapper for IgBLAST v1.9, with IMGT germline references. Any read was removed if the V/J assignment was weak (E-value above 1e-6), the CDR3 was missing, or the read contained stop codons, out-of-frame junctions, or ambiguous translated residues. A V3J clonotype was defined by an identical inferred V gene, J gene, and CDR3 amino acid sequence. Percentage overlap between repertoires was calculated by dividing the number of shared unique clonotypes by the size of the smaller repertoire. Richness of each repertoire was evaluated using RTK rarefaction, the Chao1 estimator, and Recon v2.1 estimates of unobserved clonotypes. Generation probabilities were computed with OLGA for all TCRbeta clonotypes obtained by the gDNA method from a few donors. TCRdb's version of the immuneACCESS table is confined to in-frame rearrangements and falls short of the full clone set. An unresolved V gene accounts for under half of the shortfall where checked; the remainder is of unknown origin. V and J calls and clone size are as listed in that table; D and trimming were resolved from the DNA. This sample comprises over a million clones, roughly 96% of them detected only once. The top ten clones comprise approximately 1% of the sample.

The donors were healthy, HIV-negative adults with no recently reported acute infections or vaccinations. All donors were Caucasian adults living in Nashville, Tennessee, USA. Magnetic negative selection was used to enrich CD4+ T cells, after which naive cells were positively selected on CD45RA and the negative fraction became the memory subset. After blood collection by leukapheresis, PBMCs were isolated using Ficoll-Histopaque density gradient centrifugation and then cryopreserved in the vapor phase of liquid nitrogen. Analytical flow cytometry was used to check the purity and quantity of every magnetically sorted T cell population. Genomic DNA was isolated from each sorted fraction and quantified by UV absorbance on a Nanodrop 2000c. The CDR3 measures 12 amino acids from cysteine to phenylalanine. The kept DNA is CDR3 alone, 36 bases in frame from the first base. At the junction V is shortened by 0 bases and J by 3 bases, with 1 base in between. CDR1 and CDR2 are drawn from the germline V gene (reference sequence): SGHKS, YYEKEE.

For this clone: Its antigen is unknown. No qualities accompany the bases; no much larger clone lies one base away.

General conclusions and limits of the study: Across several donors, roughly 5.4% of naive CD4, 3% to 3.5% of naive CD8, about 2% of memory CD4, and around 0.4% of memory CD8 clonotypes were shared. Larger estimated clonotype richness was generally found for naive subsets than for memory subsets. Clonotypes shared by all four sorted-subset donors showed higher generation probabilities than non-shared clonotypes. Sampling was limited to blood, and TCR repertoires in tissue likely differ from TCR repertoires in blood. Because the study included only a small number of donors, the genetic and exposure-history diversity represented was limited. Based on pairwise subsampling, the degree of clonotype sharing among donors was expected to be affected by sequencing depth. Rarefaction of sorted-subset datasets indicated incomplete sequencing despite the large sequencing depth.

Sequences were obtained from naive CD4+ T cells sorted from blood. The cell subset or site label of this sample denotes: CD45RA+ positively selected. This clonotype was obtained from a man aged 30-40 years in good health. Here the chain combines TRBV5-5 and TRBJ2-1, with the D gene uncertain. The CDR3 reads CASSLVYNEQFF. The sequenced DNA: TGTGCCAGCAGCTTGGTCTACAATGAGCAGTTCTTC.